These 20 T cell receptor beta chains came from one sample sequenced in a study of T cell repertoires in aging, cancer and after chemotherapy. Amplification of TCR beta used genomic DNA extracted from peripheral blood. Multiplex touch-down PCR with TRB-A/B primers amplified rearranged V-D-J TRB sequences. One entry per CDR3 protein, called by TCRdb with MiXCR from the multiplex PCR reads. The table records about 4,400 distinct CDR3 sequences, around 40% of them present only once. The sequencing input was blood. These receptors originate from a human donor with a blood cancer.

The genes are TRBV15 and TRBJ2-5, with D possibly being TRBD2 (7 bases). V was shortened by 5 bases and J by 4 bases, with 20 bases between the two germline ends. This CDR3 is 16 amino acids long. The germline V gene encodes CDR1 LNHNV and CDR2 YYDKDF (reference sequence). The CDR3 spells CATSGGGRSGGETQYF. CDR3 nucleotide sequence: TGTGCCACCAGCGGGGGGGGGCGCTCTGGGGGAGAGACCCAGTACTTC. Full variable domain (outside the CDR3, taken from reference TRBV15 and TRBJ2-5): DAMVIQNPRYQVTQFGKPVTLSCSQTLNHNVMYWYQQKSSQAPKLLFHYYDKDFNNEADTPDNFQSRRPNTSFCFLDIRSPGLGDTAMYLCATSGGGRSGGETQYFGPGTRLLVL.

The chain is built from TRBV11-1 and TRBJ2-3; 12 bases fit TRBD2. Per the germline V gene, CDR1 is SGHAT and CDR2 is FQDESV (reference sequence). The length of the CDR3 is 15 residues. J was trimmed by 4 bases and V by 4 bases; bases with no gene match: 3. CDR3 sequence reads: CASSSTSGRPDTQYF. The CDR3 DNA sequence: TGTGCCAGCAGCTCAACTAGCGGGAGGCCAGATACGCAGTATTTT. Combining the CDR3 with reference TRBV11-1 and TRBJ2-3 gives the whole variable domain EAEVAQSPRYKITEKSQAVAFWCDPISGHATLYWYRQILGQGPELLVQFQDESVVDDSQLPKDRFSAERLKGVDSTLKIQPAELGDSAMYLCASSSTSGRPDTQYFGPGTRLTVL.

Turning to this clonotype: The junction does not match germline at one end; this may be a read error. J is TRBJ2-2 and V is TRBV5-1; D remains unclear. Germline V CDR1 and CDR2: SGHRS, YFSETQ. CDR3 size: 14 residues. This chain's CDR3 is CARSLVLPPGELFF. Here the CDR3 DNA reads TGCGCCAGAAGCTTGGTCCTACCGCCCGGGGAGCTGTTTTTT.

This clonotype has only a few counts. The chain employs TRBV19 and TRBJ2-7; D not resolved. Germline CDR1 and CDR2: LNHDA and SQIVND (reference sequence). V was shortened by 6 bases and J by 3 bases, with 12 bases between the two germline ends. The CDR3 is made up of 13 amino acids. The CDR3 reads CASSPNRNYEQYF. The CDR3 bases are TGTGCCAGTAGCCCTAACAGAAACTACGAGCAGTACTTC.

In its sample, this clonotype was seen a few times. The chain carries TRBV6-4 and TRBJ2-3; the match to TRBD2 covers 7 bases. The V and J ends lost 5 bases and 9 bases, in that order; junction bases with no gene match: 5. CDR1 is MRHNA, CDR2 SNTAGT, per germline. This CDR3 has 12 amino acids. CDR3 sequence (DNA): TGTGCCAGCAGTAGCGGGACGGGGACGCAGTATTTT. The encoded protein is CASSSGTGTQYF.

Details on this clonotype: A much more abundant neighbour one base away suggests this may be a read error. The chain uses TRBV18 and TRBJ2-1, with D maybe TRBD2 (5 bases). The CDR3 runs to 13 residues. Germline V gives CDR1 KGHSH, CDR2 LQKENI. CDR3: CAMGSQPRGEHFF. The CDR3 region has the DNA TGTGCCATGGGCTCCCAGCCTCGGGGTGAGCACTTCTTC. Filled out from reference TRBV18 and TRBJ2-1, the complete variable domain reads NAGVMQNPRHLVRRRGQEARLRCSPMKGHSHVYWYRQLPEEGLKFMVYLQKENIIDESGMPKERFSAEFPKEGPSILRIQQVVRGDSAAYFCAMGSQPRGEHFFGPGTRLTVL.

A few counts support this clonotype. The rearrangement links TRBV30 to TRBJ1-4, with D perhaps matching TRBD1 (5 bases). The CDR3 is 13 residues long. Deletions cut 7 bases from V and 0 bases from J, with 9 bases between. The V gene's germline CDR1 is GTSNPN and CDR2 SVGIG (reference sequence). The CDR3 DNA sequence: TGTGCCTATACAGGAACAACTAATGAAAAACTGTTTTTT. It yields the protein CAYTGTTNEKLFF.

Written as DNA, the CDR3 is TGTGCCAGCAGCACGGGGACTTGGGATGAGCAGTTCTTC. Protein sequence: CASSTGTWDEQFF. The chain combines TRBV11-2 with TRBJ2-1; TRBD2 might be the D (6 bases). The V end lost 5 bases, the J end lost 8 bases, and 13 bases lay between the germline ends. Per germline, CDR1 SGHAT and CDR2 FQNNGV. This CDR3 is 13 amino acids long. The complete variable domain, with remaining parts taken from reference TRBV11-2 and TRBJ2-1, reads EAGVAQSPRYKIIEKRQSVAFWCNPISGHATLYWYQQILGQGPKLLIQFQNNGVVDDSQLPKDRFSAERLKGVDSTLKIQPAKLEDSAVYLCASSTGTWDEQFFGPGTRLTVL.

Worth noting for this clonotype: This sequence may be a read error, since a much larger clone differs from it by one base. The V call is TRBV15, the J call TRBJ2-2; TRBD2 is a possible D gene (5 bases). This CDR3 is 13 amino acids long. Germline loops: CDR1 LNHNV, CDR2 YYDKDF (reference sequence). As DNA, the CDR3 is TGTGCCACCAAAGGAGGAAACACCGGGCAGCTGTTTTTT. Translating gives CATKGGNTGQLFF.

The chain is built from TRBV29-1 and TRBJ1-5; D not certain. V dropped 1 base and J dropped 0 bases, with 22 bases sitting between them. Germline-derived CDR1 and CDR2 are SQVTM and ANQGSEA. This CDR3 region has 19 residues. The CDR3 sequence is CSVEGPTPNPPYSNQPQHF. CDR3 DNA: TGCAGCGTTGAAGGCCCTACCCCAAACCCCCCTTATAGCAATCAGCCCCAGCATTTT.

The chain combines TRBV7-2 with TRBJ2-1, with 7 bases that match TRBD2. CDR3 length: 15 residues. J lost 8 bases, V lost 0 bases, and 7 bases had no gene match. CDR1 and CDR2 from the germline V gene are SGHTA and FQGNSA. In DNA, the CDR3 is TGTGCCAGCAGCTTAGCTTGGGGAGGGGAAGATGAGCAGTTCTTC. This sequence encodes CASSLAWGGEDEQFF.

This clonotype counts as medium-sized. This rearrangement joins TRBV19 to TRBJ1-2; 9 bases line up with TRBD1. With V trimmed by 9 bases and J by 8 bases, 7 bases remained unmatched. The CDR3 runs 12 residues. Germline V lookup: CDR1 LNHDA, CDR2 SQIVND (reference sequence). The CDR3 sequence: CASADRGTGYTF. The CDR3 DNA is TGTGCCAGCGCGGACAGGGGTACGGGCTACACCTTC.

With respect to this clonotype: It may be a read error: a sequence one base away is much more abundant. The chain uses TRBV27 and TRBJ1-4; TRBD1 might be the D (5 bases). CDR3 size: 15 residues. The germline V gene has CDR1 MNHEY and CDR2 SMNVEV (reference sequence). Trimming took 4 bases from V and 10 from J, leaving 19 bases between them. CDR3: CASSSRFGDWGKLFF. The CDR3 DNA is TGTGCCAGCAGTTCCCGGTTTGGGGACTGGGGAAAACTGTTTTTT.

V is TRBV5-1 and J is TRBJ2-3; TRBD2 matches at 8 bases. CDR3 length equals 16 residues. Germline-derived CDR1 and CDR2 are SGHRS and YFSETQ. V was pared by 0 bases and J by 5 bases, with 8 bases of the junction left unmatched. The CDR3 DNA reads TGCGCCAGCAGCTTGGGGATGTCGGGAGGGCTAGATACGCAGTATTTT. Its protein is CASSLGMSGGLDTQYF.

This clonotype appeared once. The rearrangement uses TRBV28 and TRBJ2-7; 8 bases are shared with TRBD1. Per the germline V gene, CDR1 is MDHEN and CDR2 is SYDVKM. Unmatched junction bases numbered 10, after V lost 6 bases and J lost 3 bases. The CDR3 length is 15 residues. The CDR3: CASRYRTGGHYEQYF. The CDR3, as DNA: TGTGCCAGCAGATACCGCACAGGGGGACACTACGAGCAGTACTTC.

This clonotype was recorded a few times. The chain couples TRBV15 to TRBJ1-4, with 8 bases that match TRBD1. Germline lookup yields CDR1 LNHNV and CDR2 YYDKDF (reference sequence). V lost 3 bases, J lost 4 bases, and 4 bases stayed unmatched. The CDR3 is 15 amino acids. In DNA, the CDR3 is TGTGCCACCAGCAGGAGACAGGGGCGTAATGAAAAACTGTTTTTT. Its translation is CATSRRQGRNEKLFF.

This clonotype occurred a few times. The V call is TRBV30, the J call TRBJ2-4, with D unclear. V lost 5 bases to trimming and J lost 4 bases, with 12 bases between them. The CDR3 covers 13 residues. Germline CDR1 GTSNPN, CDR2 SVGIG (reference sequence). The CDR3 DNA sequence: TGTGCCTGGGCACAGTATCCGAAAAACATTCAGTACTTC. Translation: CAWAQYPKNIQYF.

Concerning this clonotype itself: A much larger clone is a single base away; this may be a read error. J is TRBJ2-1 and V is TRBV5-5; 8 bases are shared with TRBD1. Germline values: CDR1 SGHKS, CDR2 YYEKEE (reference sequence). This CDR3 is 13 amino acids long. CDR3: CATGQGSCNEQFF. The CDR3 bases are TGTGCCACCGGACAGGGCTCCTGCAATGAGCAGTTCTTC.

The chain is built from TRBV5-1 and TRBJ1-6; D gene uncertain. The V end lost 0 bases, the J end lost 5 bases, and 6 bases lay between the germline ends. Germline values: CDR1 SGHRS, CDR2 YFSETQ. The CDR3 sequence is 14 residues long. This CDR3 is CASSLAGNNSPLHF. The DNA of the CDR3 is TGCGCCAGCAGCTTGGCGGGGAATAATTCACCCCTCCACTTT.

The sample holds one count of this clonotype. This chain links TRBV30 with TRBJ2-3, with no clear D. The germline gives CDR1 GTSNPN, CDR2 SVGIG (reference sequence). Trimming took off 6 bases at V and 2 bases at J, with 12 bases between the two ends. The CDR3 runs to 13 residues. CDR3 DNA: TGTGCCTGTAAACCGAAATCCACAGATACGCAGTATTTT. Protein sequence: CACKPKSTDTQYF.